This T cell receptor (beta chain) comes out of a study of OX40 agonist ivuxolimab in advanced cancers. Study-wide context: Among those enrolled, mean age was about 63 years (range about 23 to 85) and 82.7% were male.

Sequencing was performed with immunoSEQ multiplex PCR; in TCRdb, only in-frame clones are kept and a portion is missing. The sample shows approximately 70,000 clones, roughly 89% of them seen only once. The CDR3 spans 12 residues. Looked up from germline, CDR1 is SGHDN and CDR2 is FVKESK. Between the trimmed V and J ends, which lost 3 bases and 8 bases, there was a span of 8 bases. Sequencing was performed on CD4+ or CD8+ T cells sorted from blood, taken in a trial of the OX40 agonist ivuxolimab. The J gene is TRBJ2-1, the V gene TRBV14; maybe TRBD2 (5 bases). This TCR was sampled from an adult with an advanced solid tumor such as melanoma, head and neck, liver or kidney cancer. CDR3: CASSQRGYEQFF. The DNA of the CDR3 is TGTGCCAGCAGCCAGCGAGGGTATGAGCAGTTCTTC.